This T cell receptor (beta chain) was retrieved from a study of graft-versus-host responses after intestinal transplantation. At the level of the study: Uniformly, recipients were administered anti-thymocyte globulin induction with subsequent tacrolimus and steroids for around 3 years. Study observations and caveats: Where graft-donor T cell macrochimerism was present, patients had high graft-versus-host to host-versus-graft clonal ratios in allografts. GvH clonotypes were identified within recipient marrow, with a subset emerging first in ileum or blood.

This clone was counted between two and nine times. Its antigen remains unidentified. The table came from immunoSEQ multiplex PCR; TCRdb's copy has only in-frame clones and leaves some out. The sample lists roughly 70,000 clones, 75% to 90% occurring once. The CDR3 has 11 amino acids. V was cut by 5 bases and J by 5 bases, with 9 bases left in between. The germline CDR1 and CDR2 sequences are DFQATT and SNEGSKA (reference sequence). The rearrangement uses TRBV20-1 and TRBJ1-2; unclear D gene. This specimen was unstimulated CD4+ T cells sorted from spleen or lymph node cells, taken before transplant. The clonotype comes from a human donor who was the organ donor for an intestinal transplant. In DNA form, the CDR3 reads TGCAGTGCTGCGGAACTTTATGGCTACACCTTC. Its protein is CSAAELYGYTF.